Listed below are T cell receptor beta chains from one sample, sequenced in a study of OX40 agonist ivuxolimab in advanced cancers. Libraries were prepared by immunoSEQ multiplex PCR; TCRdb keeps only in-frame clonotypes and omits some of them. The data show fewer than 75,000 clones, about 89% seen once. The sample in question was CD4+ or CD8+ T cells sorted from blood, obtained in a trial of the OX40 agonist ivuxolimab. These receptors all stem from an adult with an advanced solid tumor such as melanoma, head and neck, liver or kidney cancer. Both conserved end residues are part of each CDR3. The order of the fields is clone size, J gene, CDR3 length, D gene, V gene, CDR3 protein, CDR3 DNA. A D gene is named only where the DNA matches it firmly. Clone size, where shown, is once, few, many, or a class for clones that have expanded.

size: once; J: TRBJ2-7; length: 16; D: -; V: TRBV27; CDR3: CASSLGPSVRGYEQYF; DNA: TGTGCCAGCAGTTTAGGACCTAGTGTGCGGGGCTACGAGCAGTACTTC
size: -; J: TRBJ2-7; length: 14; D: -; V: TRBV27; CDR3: CASRPSGALYEQYF; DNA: TGTGCCAGCAGGCCTTCAGGGGCCCTCTACGAGCAGTACTTC
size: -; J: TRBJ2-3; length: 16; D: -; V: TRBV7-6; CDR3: CASSFSGSHITDTQYF; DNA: TGTGCCAGCAGCTTCTCAGGGTCCCACATCACAGATACGCAGTATTTT
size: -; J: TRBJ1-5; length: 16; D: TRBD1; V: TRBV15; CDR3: CATSRARETGSQPQHF; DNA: TGTGCCACCAGCAGAGCTCGGGAGACAGGGAGTCAGCCCCAGCATTTT
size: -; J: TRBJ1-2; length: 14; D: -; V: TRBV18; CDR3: CASSPQRRGNGYTF; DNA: TGTGCCAGCTCACCACAACGCAGGGGAAATGGCTACACCTTC
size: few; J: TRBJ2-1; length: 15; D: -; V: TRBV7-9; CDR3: CASLPIAKPYNEQFF; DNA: TGTGCCAGCCTTCCCATAGCGAAACCCTACAATGAGCAGTTCTTC
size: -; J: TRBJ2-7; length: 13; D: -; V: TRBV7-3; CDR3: CASSPYGVDEQYF; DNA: TGTGCCAGCAGCCCTTATGGGGTTGACGAGCAGTACTTC
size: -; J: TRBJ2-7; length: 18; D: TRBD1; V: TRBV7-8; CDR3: CASSLVSTLGQGLYEQYF; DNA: TGTGCCAGCAGCTTAGTTTCAACCTTAGGACAGGGACTCTACGAGCAGTACTTC
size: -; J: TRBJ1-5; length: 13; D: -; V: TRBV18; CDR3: CASSPGGRQPQHF; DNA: TGTGCCAGCTCACCAGGAGGAAGGCAGCCCCAGCATTTT
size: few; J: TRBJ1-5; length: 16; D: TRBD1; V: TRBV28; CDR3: CASSSGQGGWHQPQHF; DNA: TGTGCCAGCAGTTCAGGACAGGGGGGTTGGCATCAGCCCCAGCATTTT
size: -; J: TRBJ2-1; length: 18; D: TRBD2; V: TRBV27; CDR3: CASSPTSGRSTLYNEQFF; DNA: TGTGCCAGCAGTCCGACTAGCGGGAGATCGACCCTCTACAATGAGCAGTTCTTC
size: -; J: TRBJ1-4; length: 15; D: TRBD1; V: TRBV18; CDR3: CASSPRQGTNEKLFF; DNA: TGTGCCAGCTCACCCCGACAGGGAACTAATGAAAAACTGTTTTTT
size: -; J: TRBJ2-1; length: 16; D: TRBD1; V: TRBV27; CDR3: CASSPDRTGGLNEQFF; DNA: TGTGCCAGCAGCCCCGATCGGACAGGGGGCTTGAATGAGCAGTTCTTC
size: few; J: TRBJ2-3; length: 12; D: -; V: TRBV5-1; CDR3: CASSLTTDTQYF; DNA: TGCGCCAGCAGCTTGACGACAGATACGCAGTATTTT
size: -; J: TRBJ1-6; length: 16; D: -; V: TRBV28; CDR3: CASIEGGREYNSPLHF; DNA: TGTGCCAGCATAGAAGGGGGACGAGAATATAATTCACCCCTCCACTTT
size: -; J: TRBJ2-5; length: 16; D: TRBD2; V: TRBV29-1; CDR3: CSVEGGSGTYQETQYF; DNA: TGCAGCGTTGAAGGGGGTAGCGGGACGTACCAAGAGACCCAGTACTTC
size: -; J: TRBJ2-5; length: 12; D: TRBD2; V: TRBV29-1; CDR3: CSVAGGGETQYF; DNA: TGCAGCGTTGCCGGGGGGGGAGAGACCCAGTACTTC
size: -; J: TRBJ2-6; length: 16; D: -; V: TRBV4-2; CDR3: CASSQKGVSGANVLTF; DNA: TGTGCCAGCAGCCAAAAGGGGGTATCTGGGGCCAACGTCCTGACTTTC
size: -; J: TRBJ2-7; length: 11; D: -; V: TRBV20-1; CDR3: CSVSDPYEQYF; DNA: TGCAGTGTTTCGGACCCCTACGAGCAGTACTTC
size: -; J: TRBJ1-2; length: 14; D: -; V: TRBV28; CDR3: CASSSPTANYGYTF; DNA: TGTGCCAGCAGTTCCCCGACAGCTAACTATGGCTACACCTTC
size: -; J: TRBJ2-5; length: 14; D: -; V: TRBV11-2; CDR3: CASSLRRGQETQYF; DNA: TGTGCCAGCAGCTTGAGACGGGGCCAAGAGACCCAGTACTTC
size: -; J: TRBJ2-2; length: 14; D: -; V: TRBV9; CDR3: CASSFHGGTGELFF; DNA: TGTGCCAGCAGCTTCCACGGGGGCACCGGGGAGCTGTTTTTT
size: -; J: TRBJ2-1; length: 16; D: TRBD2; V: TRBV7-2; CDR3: CASRLAGGPSYNEQFF; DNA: TGTGCCAGCAGACTAGCGGGGGGGCCCTCCTACAATGAGCAGTTCTTC
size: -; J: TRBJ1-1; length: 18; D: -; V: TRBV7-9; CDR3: CASSSPLLKQGPNTEAFF; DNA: TGTGCCAGCAGCTCCCCCCTACTCAAACAGGGCCCGAACACTGAAGCTTTCTTT
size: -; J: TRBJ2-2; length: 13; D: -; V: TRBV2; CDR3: CATSQDGTGELFF; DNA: TGTGCCACCAGCCAGGACGGCACCGGGGAGCTGTTTTTT
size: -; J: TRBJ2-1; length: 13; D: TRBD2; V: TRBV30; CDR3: CAWNREGPNEQFF; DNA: TGTGCCTGGAACCGGGAGGGCCCCAATGAGCAGTTCTTC
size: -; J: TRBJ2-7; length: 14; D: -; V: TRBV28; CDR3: CASSFYGQSYEQYF; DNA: TGTGCCAGCAGTTTCTATGGACAGAGCTACGAGCAGTACTTC
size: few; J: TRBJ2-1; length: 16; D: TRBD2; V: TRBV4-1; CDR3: CASSQVGSGRANEQFF; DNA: TGCGCCAGCAGCCAAGTTGGTAGCGGGAGGGCCAATGAGCAGTTCTTC